This TCR beta chain was observed in a study of blood T cell repertoires in COVID-19. Study at large: Donors in the United States, Italy and Spain gave samples during acute or convalescent COVID-19. PBMCs, B-cell-depleted T cells, or T cells were the source of the cDNA or gDNA that made up the material.

In the source study's methods: By means of reference gene primer amplification, nucleated cell counts were estimated. Sequencing was performed with immunoSEQ multiplex PCR; in TCRdb, only in-frame clones are kept and a portion is missing. That table gives V, J and clone size, and the DNA gave D and trimming. Among 130,000 to 150,000 clones, about 80% were seen once, and the ten largest hold 4.5% to 6%. Looked up from germline, CDR1 is LNHNV and CDR2 is YYDKDF (reference sequence). The CDR3 is 18 residues long. J gave up 5 bases and V 0 bases, and 12 bases lay outside the gene matches. The chain is built from TRBV15 and TRBJ2-5, with 10 bases identical to TRBD2. The sequenced sample was peripheral blood. This TCR was sampled from a human donor in a cohort sampled during active COVID-19. In DNA, the CDR3 is TGTGCCACCAGCAGAGATCTGAGCGGGGGGGCGGACTGGGAGACCCAGTACTTC. This translates into CATSRDLSGGADWETQYF.